This T cell receptor beta chain originates from a study of Ad26.COV2.S vaccination and SARS-CoV-2 variants (dated by TCRdb to the early 2020s). Regarding the complete study: Vaccine-arm donors came from COV1001, a multicentre, randomized, double-blind, placebo-controlled phase I-IIa trial of Ad26.COV2.S in healthy adults. Dosing of Ad26.COV2.S was intramuscular, at either 5x10^10 or 1x10^11 viral particles, delivered as one shot or as two shots spaced 56 days apart. Sequencing of the TCRbeta repertoire served to evaluate the specificity and breadth of SARS-CoV-2-reactive T cell receptors following Ad26.COV2.S vaccination. The TCR-sequenced set comprised around 32 samples: some 20 Ad26.COV2.S vaccine recipients, 5 placebo recipients and 8 SARS-CoV-2 convalescent individuals. Trial participants were randomized into five groups of five: low-dose or high-dose Ad26.COV2.S given once or twice, or placebo on both occasions. Investigators did not know the trial group allocation while performing experiments and assessing outcomes.

Interpreted using the paper, the treatment or condition label stands for: 19 received Ad26.COV2.S at low or high dose, single or two shots; about 5 received placebo; per-sample allocation not given. For vaccine and placebo recipients, repertoires were sequenced using samples collected on day 63 after the first injection. In Cohort 1b, 25 or so adults aged 18-55 years were enrolled at a single site in Boston, USA, between 29 July and 7 August 2020. Ad26.COV2.S consisted of a replication-incompetent adenovirus type 26 vector by which a prefusion-stabilized SARS-CoV-2 spike protein from the original Wuhan strain was expressed. The paper as a whole reports these results and caveats: The study was not powered for comparison of responses between vaccine doses or regimens. Higher spike-specific TCR breadth was observed in Ad26.COV2.S recipients than in placebo recipients (P = 0.0014). Vaccine and placebo recipients had comparable non-spike TCR breadth, which fits with the vaccine containing only spike. Substantial breadth of spike-specific CD8+ and CD4+ T cell responses was reported after vaccination. The authors noted that the TCR breadth and depth analyses may have underestimated total T cell responses.

As concerns this clone: This receptor's antigen is unknown. The input lacks base qualities; no much larger clone sits a single base away.

The immunoSEQ Assay was the method used to sequence TCRbeta CDR3 regions. After extraction, genomic DNA underwent amplification by bias-controlled multiplex PCR, followed by high-throughput sequencing. The authors' analysis ran thus. To quantify the absolute abundance of every unique TCRbeta CDR3 region, sequences were collapsed and filtered. T cell fraction was estimated by normalizing TCRbeta template counts to usable DNA, which was measured by amplifying reference genes present in all nucleated cells. Repertoire TCRs were annotated as SARS-CoV-2-specific by exact matching of V gene, CDR3 amino acid sequence and J gene to a known reactive TCR set. The reference SARS-CoV-2 TCR set came from MIRA and was filtered for enrichment in COVID-19-positive ImmuneCODE repertoires, removing public or cross-reactive TCRs. Using the MIRA antigens, annotated TCRs were further analysed by specific ORF or by position within an ORF. Depth was the summed frequency of annotated unique rearrangements, while breadth was defined as annotated unique rearrangements over total unique productive rearrangements. Group comparisons of TCR breadth used two-sided Wilcoxon rank-sum tests. TCRdb re-hosts the immuneACCESS table, in-frame sequences only. Its copies lack some clones; in the studies checked, an unresolved V gene accounts for under half of them, and the cause for the rest is not known. The V and J calls and the clone size are those of that table, but D and trimming were determined from the DNA. This sample comprises just under 250,000 clones, roughly 88% of them detected only once. The top ten constitute roughly 10% of the sample.

This specimen was peripheral blood, taken in a trial of Ad26.COV2.S vaccine versus placebo. The sequence came from a person aged 18 to 65 who received the Ad26.COV2.S COVID-19 vaccine or a placebo.

The CDR3 region has the sequence CASSSPVSTDTQYF. The nucleotide sequence reads TGTGCCAGCAGTTCCCCCGTTAGCACAGATACGCAGTATTTT. The chain joins TRBV27 to TRBJ2-3; no confident D gene assignment can be made. At the junction V is shortened by 4 bases and J by 0 bases, with 8 bases in between. Based on the germline V gene (reference sequence), the CDR1 and CDR2 sequences are MNHEY and SMNVEV. The CDR3 contains 14 residues, cysteine and phenylalanine counted. Just CDR3 DNA is preserved here, 42 bases in frame from base 1.